This T cell receptor (beta chain) was recorded in a study of shared clonotypes between healthy human individuals. Overall study context: Samples came from two female and three male donors aged 18 to 49.

CD45RO-negative, CCR7-positively selected cells formed the naive CD8 fraction, excluding terminally differentiated effector memory CD45RA+ cells. Using immunoSEQ multiplex PCR, the repertoire was profiled, and TCRdb retains in-frame clones only, with some absent. Of millions of clones in the sample, approximately 94% are singletons; the top ten hold over 1.5%. The V and J ends lost 7 bases and 5 bases, in that order; junction bases with no gene match: 6. CDR1 is MNHEY, CDR2 SVGAGI, per germline. The CDR3 length is 14 residues. This TCR was sampled from a young man in good health. Some clones in this sample may be carry-over from other donors' samples. Specimen: naive CD8+ T cells from PBMCs. The J gene is TRBJ1-5, the V gene TRBV6-5; 9 bases match TRBD1. The CDR3 spells CASNKQGADQPQHF. The DNA of the CDR3 is TGTGCCAGCAATAAACAGGGGGCGGATCAGCCCCAGCATTTT.